This T cell receptor (beta chain) was sequenced in a study of blood T cells in healthy people across ages. A note on this clonotype: Its antigen remains unidentified.

Study results and caveats: Roughly linear age-related decline in beta diversity appeared, significant by age approximately 41.

Primers used in a second PCR of roughly 6 to 11 cycles were a sample-barcoded 5' primer and a J-beta primer mix. MiXCR, run by TCRdb on the 5' RACE reads, gives a single entry per CDR3 protein. The data show about 1.6 million distinct CDR3 sequences, with around 36% seen just once and 10% to 12% held by the top ten. V lost 2 bases to trimming and J lost 1 base, with 14 bases between them. This CDR3 spans 16 amino acids. CDR1 is SGHRS, CDR2 YFSETQ, per germline. This rearrangement joins TRBV5-1 to TRBJ2-3; no clear D. Source material: blood. The receptor was derived from a woman in her twenties or thirties in good health. The DNA of the CDR3 is TGCGCCAGCAGCTTCCCTTCTTCCGAAGGCACAGATACGCAGTATTTT. Translation: CASSFPSSEGTDTQYF. The full variable domain, its missing parts supplied by reference TRBV5-1 and TRBJ2-3, is KAGVTQTPRYLIKTRGQQVTLSCSPISGHRSVSWYQQTPGQGLQFLFEYFSETQRNKGNFPGRFSGRQFSNSRSEMNVSTLELGDSALYLCASSFPSSEGTDTQYFGPGTRLTVL.